These T cell receptor beta chains were read from a single sample in a study of OX40 agonist ivuxolimab in advanced cancers. Only in-frame clones appear in the TCRdb table, and some are missing; sequencing was by immunoSEQ multiplex PCR. The sample consists of under 100,000 clones, over 80% of them appearing once. Specimen: CD4+ or CD8+ T cells sorted from blood, collected in a trial of the OX40 agonist ivuxolimab. These TCRs come from an adult with an advanced solid tumor such as melanoma, head and neck, liver or kidney cancer. The CDR3 runs from the conserved cysteine through the conserved F or W. A D gene is named only where the DNA matches it firmly. A row's size may be missing; if present it is once, few, many or a size class.

TRBJ1-3,.,TRBV30,.,CAGGVTGNTIYF,TGTGCCGGAGGGGTGACTGGAAACACCATATATTTT
TRBJ1-5,.,TRBV5-1,.,CASSLHGVGQPQHF,TGCGCCAGCAGCTTGCACGGGGTCGGTCAGCCCCAGCATTTT
TRBJ1-2,.,TRBV2,.,CASIGQGLNYGYTF,TGTGCCAGCATAGGGCAGGGGCTTAACTATGGCTACACCTTC
TRBJ2-1,.,TRBV28,.,CASSLVQPLNEQFF,TGTGCCAGCAGTTTGGTTCAACCCCTCAATGAGCAGTTCTTC
TRBJ2-4,.,TRBV21-1,.,CASSKYPGVLAKNIQYF,TGTGCCAGCAGCAAATACCCCGGGGTCCTAGCCAAAAACATTCAGTACTTC
TRBJ2-1,.,TRBV27,.,CASSFPGGQQFF,TGTGCCAGCAGTTTCCCCGGTGGGCAGCAGTTCTTC
TRBJ1-4,.,TRBV6-6,.,CASVYRVGNEKLFF,TGTGCCAGCGTGTACAGGGTTGGGAATGAAAAACTGTTTTTT
TRBJ2-5,once,TRBV7-2,TRBD2,CASSPQGLAGAYQETQYF,TGTGCCAGCAGCCCCCAGGGACTAGCGGGGGCGTACCAAGAGACCCAGTACTTC
TRBJ2-3,.,TRBV9,TRBD2,CASSGGSSGATDTQYF,TGTGCCAGCAGCGGCGGGAGTAGCGGGGCCACAGATACGCAGTATTTT
TRBJ2-1,.,TRBV5-1,TRBD2,CASSPPGSGGGYEQFF,TGCGCCAGCAGCCCTCCGGGGAGCGGGGGGGGATATGAGCAGTTCTTC
TRBJ1-1,.,TRBV19,TRBD1,CASSPRTGGSLTEAFF,TGTGCCAGTAGTCCCCGGACAGGTGGGAGTCTCACTGAAGCTTTCTTT
TRBJ2-6,.,TRBV6-5,.,CASSHLANVLTF,TGTGCCAGCAGCCATCTAGCCAACGTCCTGACTTTC
TRBJ2-5,.,TRBV5-4,.,CASRRDSSRETQYF,TGTGCCAGCAGGCGGGACAGCTCACGGGAGACCCAGTACTTC
TRBJ2-5,.,TRBV4-1,.,CASSASGSETQYF,TGCGCCAGCAGCGCTTCGGGGAGTGAGACCCAGTACTTC
TRBJ2-6,.,TRBV6-5,TRBD2,CASSYSLTSALSVLTF,TGTGCCAGCAGTTACTCGCTTACTAGCGCCCTCTCCGTCCTGACTTTC
TRBJ1-2,few,TRBV5-6,.,CASSLFGGPYGYTF,TGTGCCAGCAGCTTGTTTGGGGGGCCCTATGGCTACACCTTC
TRBJ2-1,.,TRBV9,.,CASSPQTSYNEQFF,TGTGCCAGCAGCCCCCAGACTAGTTACAATGAGCAGTTCTTC
TRBJ2-2,once,TRBV5-1,.,CASRGNTGELFF,TGCGCCAGCAGGGGCAACACCGGGGAGCTGTTTTTT
TRBJ1-3,.,TRBV23-1,.,CASSQTVIINGNTIYF,TGCGCCAGCAGTCAGACGGTGATAATTAATGGAAACACCATATATTTT
TRBJ2-7,.,TRBV5-1,.,CASSLTTDYSYEQYF,TGCGCCAGCAGCTTAACGACAGACTACTCCTACGAGCAGTACTTC
TRBJ1-4,few,TRBV7-2,.,CASSPSWGRVGEKLFF,TGTGCCAGCAGCCCGTCCTGGGGCAGGGTAGGCGAAAAACTGTTTTTT